This is a list of T cell receptor beta chains from one sample in a study of blood T cell repertoires in COVID-19. Measured with immunoSEQ multiplex PCR; TCRdb has only the in-frame clones, and not every one. The data show more than 50,000 clones, with 85% to 90% seen just once and less than 15% held by the top ten. Sequencing was performed on peripheral blood. The source is a man aged 55 to 70 with active COVID-19. CDR3s include the opening cysteine and the closing phenylalanine or tryptophan. A D gene is named only where the DNA matches it firmly. Part of the rows lack a size; the others show once, few, many or a class for expanded clones.

clone_size	v_call	j_call	d_call	cdr3_nt	cdr3_aa
.	TRBV18	TRBJ1-2	TRBD1	TGTGCCAGCTCACAGGACAGGGTGAACTATGGCTACACCTTC	CASSQDRVNYGYTF
few	TRBV5-6	TRBJ2-1	TRBD2	TGTGCCAGCAGCTTGGGGCCTAGCGGGAGTGGTTCCTACAATGAGCAGTTCTTC	CASSLGPSGSGSYNEQFF
.	TRBV5-1	TRBJ1-6	.	TGCGCCAGCAGCTTGCGTCCTAGGGAAACGGGGAATTCACCCCTCCACTTT	CASSLRPRETGNSPLHF
.	TRBV3-1/TRBV3-2	TRBJ2-2	TRBD1	TGTGCCAGCAGCCGACCGGGACAGGGTGGACCGAACACCGGGGAGCTGTTTTTT	CASSRPGQGGPNTGELFF
.	TRBV5-4	TRBJ1-3	.	TGTGCCAGCAGCCACGGGGACATCGGAAACACCATATATTTT	CASSHGDIGNTIYF
.	TRBV5-4	TRBJ2-7	.	TGTGCCAGCAGCAATGGGCGTGGCGAGCAGTACTTC	CASSNGRGEQYF
.	TRBV4-3	TRBJ1-2	.	TGCGCCAGAAGCCAAGATACCCTCTTACTTGCCGGCTACACCTTC	CARSQDTLLLAGYTF
.	TRBV4-3	TRBJ1-2	.	TGCGCCAGCAGCCAAGAGTTGGGCCGAAACTATGGCTACACCTTC	CASSQELGRNYGYTF
.	TRBV27	TRBJ2-1	TRBD1	TGTGCCAGCAGTTTTGGGACAGTCGTACATGAGCAGTTCTTC	CASSFGTVVHEQFF
.	TRBV7-8	TRBJ1-4	TRBD1	TGTGCCAGCAGCCGAGATCTGACGGGACAGAAGGAAAAACTGTTTTTT	CASSRDLTGQKEKLFF
.	TRBV5-4	TRBJ2-5	.	TGTGCCAGCAGCTTGGCCCCTACTACTGCCGGGGGGACCCAGTACTTC	CASSLAPTTAGGTQYF
.	TRBV10-1	TRBJ1-6	.	TGCGCCAGCAATTCACAGATGAATTCACCCCTCCACTTT	CASNSQMNSPLHF